This T cell receptor (beta chain) is from a study of response to subunit inactivated influenza vaccine. V was pared by 4 bases and J by 0 bases, with 10 bases between. The CDR3 runs 14 residues. Germline CDR1 and CDR2: SGDLS and YYNGEE. This clonotype was seen a handful of times. TCRdb reanalysed the RT-PCR reads using MiXCR and keeps one entry per CDR3 protein. The sample yields hundreds of thousands of distinct CDR3 sequences, about 11% seen once. These data were likewise used in another study, on T cells expressing NK-cell markers. That investigation notes: TCR beta libraries carry UMIs added by 5'RACE template switching.

The chain couples TRBV9 to TRBJ2-5; tentative D call: TRBD1 (5 bases). This specimen was PBMCs from blood, taken on the day of vaccination. This receptor was taken from a middle-aged man who received an inactivated influenza vaccine. DNA for the CDR3: TGTGCCAGCAGCTCAGGGATTTACCAAGAGACCCAGTACTTC. Protein: CASSSGIYQETQYF.